Each of the 32 T cell receptor beta chains below was sequenced from the same sample in a study of shared clonotypes between healthy human individuals. TCRdb keeps only in-frame clones here, not all; method: immunoSEQ multiplex PCR. This table has about 2.1 million clones, around 95% appearing once. Naive CD8 isolation took CD45RO-negative cells positively selected for CCR7 and excluded terminally differentiated effector memory CD45RA+ cells. Sequenced: naive CD8+ T cells from PBMCs. Source of these receptors: a man between 18 and 35 years old in good health. Some clones in this sample may be carry-over from other donors' samples.

On this clone itself: The same CDR3 also results from other DNA sequences found in this sample. This sequence joins TRBV19 and TRBJ2-1; D is tentatively TRBD1 or TRBD2 (5 bases each). The ends were cut back, 2 bases at V and 2 bases at J, with 10 bases in the middle. The CDR3 totals 15 residues. From germline, CDR1 is LNHDA and CDR2 SQIVND (reference sequence). The CDR3 DNA reads TGTGCCAGTAGTATATCTGGGGGTCCCTACAATGAGCAGTTCTTC. Its translation is CASSISGGPYNEQFF.

J is TRBJ2-2 and V is TRBV9, with D possibly matching TRBD1 (5 bases). The CDR3 has 15 residues. Germline lookup yields CDR1 SGDLS and CDR2 YYNGEE. V was pared by 4 bases and J by 0 bases, with 10 bases between. CDR3 sequence: CASSPGHPNTGELFF. For the CDR3, the DNA is TGTGCCAGCAGCCCTGGACACCCGAACACCGGGGAGCTGTTTTTT.

The gene calls are TRBV6-5 and TRBJ2-1; 10 nucleotides agree with TRBD2. V was clipped by 9 bases and J by 2 bases; unmatched bases: 7. Looked up from germline, CDR1 is MNHEY and CDR2 is SVGAGI. The CDR3 totals 15 residues. The chain's CDR3 is CASNVAGGTYNEQFF. In nucleotides, the CDR3 is TGTGCCAGTAACGTAGCGGGAGGAACCTACAATGAGCAGTTCTTC.

V and J are TRBV28 and TRBJ1-5; D remains ambiguous. The CDR3 has 15 amino acids. Trimming removed 4 bases at V and 0 bases at J, with 10 bases between. Per the germline V gene, CDR1 is MDHEN and CDR2 is SYDVKM. CDR3 in DNA: TGTGCCAGCAGTTCGGGCTTCCATAGCAATCAGCCCCAGCATTTT. Encoded protein: CASSSGFHSNQPQHF.

The chain recombines TRBV5-1 with TRBJ2-7; the match to TRBD2 covers 16 bases. Unmatched junction bases numbered 13, after V lost 4 bases and J lost 0 bases. The CDR3 totals 20 residues. Germline V CDR1 and CDR2: SGHRS, YFSETQ. This chain's CDR3 is CASSLKMGLAGGHVSYEQYF. The CDR3 DNA sequence: TGCGCCAGCAGCCTCAAAATGGGACTAGCGGGAGGGCACGTCTCCTACGAGCAGTACTTC.

CDR3 sequence (DNA): TGTGCCAGCAGTGGGGACAGGAGGAACACTGAAGCTTTCTTT. Encoded protein: CASSGDRRNTEAFF. The chain combines TRBV6-5 with TRBJ1-1, with 8 bases aligning to TRBD1. CDR3 length: 14 residues. After removal of 5 bases from V and 1 base from J, the junction contained 3 bases not matched to a gene. Germline V gene sequence: CDR1 MNHEY, CDR2 SVGAGI.

The CDR3 DNA is TGTGCCAGCAGCTTAGTGGTAGCGGGAGGTGATCTAGATACGCAGTATTTT. Amino acids: CASSLVVAGGDLDTQYF. This chain joins TRBV13 and TRBJ2-3; 10 bases line up with TRBD2. The V gene's germline CDR1 is PRHDT and CDR2 FYEKMQ (reference sequence). V trimming: 1 base; J trimming: 5 bases; junction bases outside the gene matches: 9. The CDR3 extends over 17 amino acids.

This clone was picked up a small number of times. The rearrangement joins TRBV6-5 to TRBJ1-1; 7 nucleotides line up with TRBD1. The CDR3 runs to 11 residues. Unmatched junction bases numbered 5, after V lost 5 bases and J lost 11 bases. Germline CDR1 reads MNHEY; CDR2 reads SVGAGI. The CDR3 DNA reads TGTGCCAGCAGTACCGGGACAGACGCTTTCTTT. It is translated as CASSTGTDAFF.

With respect to this clone: The identical CDR3 is also encoded by other nucleotide sequences in the sample. The gene calls are TRBV27 and TRBJ2-7; D perhaps matches TRBD2 (5 bases). Germline V lookup: CDR1 MNHEY, CDR2 SMNVEV (reference sequence). This CDR3 is built from 14 residues. V lost 4 bases and J lost 0, with 10 bases in between. CDR3 residues: CASSYGGSSYEQYF. The CDR3 DNA is TGTGCCAGCAGTTACGGCGGGTCCTCCTACGAGCAGTACTTC.

The J gene is TRBJ1-1, the V gene TRBV4-1, with D possibly being TRBD1 (5 bases). Germline-derived CDR1 and CDR2 are MGHRA and YSYEKL. V gave up 1 base and J gave up 6 bases, with 12 bases separating them. CDR3 length: 14 amino acids. The CDR3 region has the DNA TGCGCCAGCAGCCAAGTACCAGGGAGAGCTGAAGCTTTCTTT. The encoded protein is CASSQVPGRAEAFF.

This chain links TRBV28 with TRBJ2-7; either TRBD1 or TRBD2 may supply D (5 bases each). The CDR3 spans 17 residues. The ends were cut back, 7 bases at V and 0 bases at J, with 22 bases in the middle. The germline gives CDR1 MDHEN, CDR2 SYDVKM. This CDR3 is CASNRGIGQGDSYEQYF. The CDR3 DNA follows: TGTGCCAGCAATCGCGGTATTGGGCAGGGAGACTCCTACGAGCAGTACTTC.

This chain uses TRBV28 with TRBJ2-1; 13 bases map to TRBD2. Per germline, CDR1 MDHEN and CDR2 SYDVKM. Trimming removed 8 bases from V and 9 bases from J; junction bases left unmatched: 7. This CDR3 is 14 amino acids long. CDR3 in DNA: TGTGCCAGCGTTTGGACTAGCGGGAGTTCTGAGCAGTTCTTC. Amino acids: CASVWTSGSSEQFF.

The CDR3 coding sequence is TGTGCCAGCAGCCTAACGCCCACAGATGAAGCTTTCTTT. Residues: CASSLTPTDEAFF. The chain uses TRBV5-4 and TRBJ1-1; D unclear. V dropped 4 bases and J dropped 7 bases, with 14 bases sitting between them. The germline V gene encodes CDR1 SGHNT and CDR2 YYREEE (reference sequence). CDR3 length equals 13 residues. Filled out from reference TRBV5-4 and TRBJ1-1, the complete variable domain reads ETGVTQSPTHLIKTRGQQVTLRCSSQSGHNTVSWYQQALGQGPQFIFQYYREEENGRGNFPPRFSGLQFPNYSSELNVNALELDDSALYLCASSLTPTDEAFFGQGTRLTVV.

The V call is TRBV7-8, the J call TRBJ2-1; no firm D call. The CDR3 length is 14 residues. CDR1 SGHVS and CDR2 FQNEAQ come from the germline V gene. Deletions cut 5 bases from V and 7 bases from J, with 15 bases between. The CDR3 spells CASSPRASVNEQFF. The CDR3 bases are TGTGCCAGCAGCCCCCGGGCTTCAGTAAATGAGCAGTTCTTC.

As to this clone: Other DNA sequences in the sample encode the same CDR3. This chain uses TRBV6-1 with TRBJ2-7; D is uncertain. The CDR3 runs to 14 residues. The V gene lost 2 bases and the J gene lost 2 bases, with 10 bases spanning the gap. Germline values: CDR1 MNHNS, CDR2 SASEGT. The CDR3 region is CASSELGGTYEQYF. The DNA of the CDR3 is TGTGCCAGCAGTGAATTAGGCGGAACCTACGAGCAGTACTTC.

J is TRBJ2-7 and V is TRBV27; D tentatively fits TRBD1 or TRBD2 (5 bases each). Looked up from germline, CDR1 is MNHEY and CDR2 is SMNVEV (reference sequence). The CDR3 loop spans 13 amino acids. V lost 4 bases, J lost 5 bases, and 12 bases lay in between. DNA for the CDR3: TGTGCCAGCAGTTGGCAGGGACCCCACGAGCAGTACTTC. Its translation is CASSWQGPHEQYF.

This chain uses TRBV4-1 with TRBJ1-1; D uncertain. In germline, CDR1 is MGHRA, CDR2 YSYEKL. The ends were cut back, 1 base at V and 9 bases at J, with 12 bases in the middle. The CDR3 loop spans 13 amino acids. CDR3 DNA sequence: TGCGCCAGCAGCCAAGTGGCAGCCGAGCAAGCTTTCTTT. Residues: CASSQVAAEQAFF.

This clone was counted only a few times. V gene TRBV7-9 combines with J gene TRBJ1-5, with 11 bases aligning to TRBD1. Germline CDR1 SEHNR, CDR2 FQNEAQ (reference sequence). The CDR3 sequence is 18 residues long. V shed 3 bases, J shed 1 base, and the junction held 8 bases outside the gene matches. CDR3 loop: CASSLEDRGHLSNQPQHF. The CDR3 coding sequence is TGTGCCAGCAGCTTGGAGGACAGGGGGCATCTGAGCAATCAGCCCCAGCATTTT.

The chain joins TRBV15 to TRBJ2-4; TRBD1 might be the D (5 bases). This CDR3 spans 15 amino acids. The ends were cut back, 0 bases at V and 6 bases at J, with 12 bases in the middle. Looked up from germline, CDR1 is LNHNV and CDR2 is YYDKDF (reference sequence). As DNA, the CDR3 is TGTGCCACCAGCAGAGAGGAAGACAGTTCAAACATTCAGTACTTC. It specifies CATSREEDSSNIQYF.

This chain connects TRBV10-3 to TRBJ2-5; TRBD1 agrees at 7 bases. The J call may be mistaken, given a closer DNA end match to TRBJ2-7. CDR1 is ENHRY, CDR2 SYGVKD, per germline. There are 15 residues in the CDR3. The CDR3 spells CAISGKTGTSYEQYF. CDR3 bases: TGTGCCATCAGTGGAAAGACAGGGACGTCCTACGAGCAGTACTTC.

The chain has TRBV28 and TRBJ1-5, with D perhaps TRBD1 (6 bases). The ends were cut back, 3 bases at V and 4 bases at J, with 13 bases in the middle. The CDR3 is 15 residues long. CDR1 and CDR2 (germline): MDHEN, SYDVKM. This chain's CDR3 is CASSFGGGGNQPQHF. The CDR3 nucleotides are TGTGCCAGCAGTTTTGGAGGGGGGGGGAATCAGCCCCAGCATTTT.

The chain uses TRBV9 and TRBJ2-7, with 9 positions matching TRBD1. V dropped 3 bases and J dropped 11; count of bases not matched to a gene: 6. There are 12 residues in the CDR3. Per germline, CDR1 SGDLS and CDR2 YYNGEE. In DNA, the CDR3 is TGTGCCAGCAGCGCCGGGACAGGGTTTAAGTACTTC. Amino acids: CASSAGTGFKYF.

The chain links TRBV6-5 to TRBJ1-2; 8 nucleotides line up with TRBD1. The CDR3 runs 15 residues. After removal of 4 bases from V and 0 bases from J, the junction contained 4 bases not matched to a gene. The germline V gene encodes CDR1 MNHEY and CDR2 SVGAGI. The CDR3 sequence is CASSSTGGTNYGYTF. CDR3 coding DNA: TGTGCCAGCAGTTCTACAGGGGGGACTAACTATGGCTACACCTTC.

As to this clone: The sample holds other DNA sequences that translate to the same CDR3. The chain uses TRBV28 and TRBJ2-7; D is unclear. The V end lost 6 bases, the J end lost 0 bases, and 9 bases lay between the germline ends. Germline CDR1 is MDHEN and CDR2 is SYDVKM. The CDR3 spans 13 residues. CDR3 sequence (DNA): TGTGCCAGCAGAGGAGACGGCTCCTACGAGCAGTACTTC. It codes for CASRGDGSYEQYF.

V and J are TRBV4-2 and TRBJ2-7; 8 bases align to TRBD1. Germline assignment: CDR1 LGHNA and CDR2 YNFKEQ. The CDR3 consists of 16 residues. V gave up 1 base and J gave up 4 bases; unmatched junction bases: 9. The CDR3 bases are TGTGCCAGCAGCCAAGTAATCGGACAGGGTCGATACGAGCAGTACTTC. This gives the protein CASSQVIGQGRYEQYF.

The chain uses TRBV7-8 and TRBJ2-7, with D uncertain. The CDR3 runs to 14 residues. V dropped 5 bases and J dropped 1 base, with 12 bases sitting between them. Germline loops: CDR1 SGHVS, CDR2 FQNEAQ. CDR3 loop: CASSLLGKSYEQYF. The CDR3 DNA reads as TGTGCCAGCAGCCTCCTGGGCAAATCCTACGAGCAGTACTTC.

The chain joins TRBV19 to TRBJ1-2, with D uncertain. Trimming cost V 3 bases and J 6 bases, with 5 bases left between them. CDR1 and CDR2 from the germline V gene are LNHDA and SQIVND (reference sequence). This CDR3 contains 11 residues. The CDR3: CASSISDGYTF. Written as DNA, the CDR3 is TGTGCCAGTAGTATTTCGGATGGCTACACCTTC.

The chain uses TRBV27 and TRBJ2-3; 10 bases map to TRBD2. The CDR3 runs 16 residues. The trim removed 2 bases at V and 3 bases at J, leaving 5 bases unmatched. Germline V gives CDR1 MNHEY, CDR2 SMNVEV (reference sequence). CDR3 sequence: CASSLRALAGTDTQYF. The CDR3 DNA reads as TGTGCCAGCAGTTTACGTGCACTAGCGGGAACAGATACGCAGTATTTT.

CDR3 bases: TGTGCCAGCAGTCCAGTACAGACACAGGGAACTGAAGCTTTCTTT. This sequence encodes CASSPVQTQGTEAFF. The genes are TRBV27 and TRBJ1-1; D possibly corresponds to TRBD1 (6 bases). The V gene's germline CDR1 is MNHEY and CDR2 SMNVEV (reference sequence). Trimming left V 5 bases short and J 5 bases short, with 18 bases between. The CDR3 is 15 residues long.

The V and J genes are TRBV27 and TRBJ2-1, with 7 nucleotides matching TRBD2. Trimming took 8 bases from V and 9 from J; bases not matched to a gene: 13. Germline values: CDR1 MNHEY, CDR2 SMNVEV (reference sequence). The CDR3 runs to 14 residues. CDR3 region: CASALGGGPGEQFF. The CDR3, as DNA: TGTGCCAGCGCTTTGGGGGGAGGGCCCGGTGAGCAGTTCTTC.

The J gene is TRBJ2-1, the V gene TRBV4-1, with no clear D. The CDR3 is made up of 14 amino acids. The ends were cut back, 0 bases at V and 5 bases at J, with 8 bases in the middle. Germline V gene sequence: CDR1 MGHRA, CDR2 YSYEKL. The CDR3 coding sequence is TGCGCCAGCAGCCAAGATCTGATAGACAATGAGCAGTTCTTC. Encoded protein: CASSQDLIDNEQFF.

Concerning this clone: Within the sample, other DNA sequences also encode this same CDR3. The chain is built from TRBV9 and TRBJ2-1; the match to TRBD2 covers 8 bases. The ends lost 0 bases at V and 3 bases at J; junction bases unmatched: 2. In germline, CDR1 is SGDLS, CDR2 YYNGEE. This CDR3 is 15 amino acids long. The CDR3 here is CASSVVSGSYNEQFF. The CDR3 DNA sequence: TGTGCCAGCAGCGTAGTGAGCGGGAGCTACAATGAGCAGTTCTTC.